This TCR beta chain is drawn from a study of immune evolution from preneoplasia to lung adenocarcinoma. In the study overall: HLA loss of heterozygosity: over 5.5% AIS, about 15% MIA, roughly 30% ADC, none AAH. Study findings and constraints: Later-stage lesions seemingly showed higher T cell density and diversity than normal lung.

Generated by immunoSEQ multiplex PCR, the TCRdb table keeps only in-frame clones and is missing some. The sample lists roughly 7,800 clones; around 83% were seen once. V was pared by 5 bases and J by 4 bases, with 17 bases between. The CDR3 is 15 amino acids. Germline CDR1 and CDR2: SGHVS and FNYEAQ. Details on this clone: What it binds is not known.

The chain joins TRBV7-6 to TRBJ2-5; perhaps TRBD2 as D (5 bases). This receptor was obtained from a person aged 70 to 85 with lung adenocarcinoma. Sequenced material: FFPE minimally invasive lung adenocarcinoma tissue. CDR3 in DNA: TGTGCCAGCAGCCCTCGGGGTGAGGTGGGAGAGACCCAGTACTTC. It specifies CASSPRGEVGETQYF.